This T cell receptor (beta chain) appears in the sequencing data of a study of blood T cell repertoires in COVID-19. Study summary: Some COVID-19 samples were acute and others convalescent; all came from the United States, Italy and Spain. Nucleic acid was either cDNA or gDNA, and it came from T cells, B-cell-depleted T cells, or PBMCs.

Trimming cost V 3 bases and J 6 bases; bases outside gene matches: 6. The CDR3 contains 16 residues. Germline-derived CDR1 and CDR2 are LGHDT and YNNKEL (reference sequence). Source study methods: The assay estimated nucleated cells by amplifying reference gene primers. Sequencing was performed with immunoSEQ multiplex PCR; in TCRdb, only in-frame clones are kept and a portion is missing. The V and J calls and clone size were taken over from that table, and D and trimming were inferred from the DNA. Here the sample spans over 250,000 clones, about 70% being singletons. The sequenced sample consisted of peripheral blood. The genes are TRBV3-1 (or the pseudogene TRBV3-2) and TRBJ2-1, with 12 bases matching TRBD2. The receptor was isolated from a woman of 80 years or more with acute or convalescent COVID-19. The CDR3 sequence is CASSHQTSGRSNEQFF. In DNA form, the CDR3 reads TGTGCCAGCAGCCATCAGACTAGCGGGAGAAGCAATGAGCAGTTCTTC.